Below, 24 T cell receptor beta chains from the same sample are listed, as sequenced in a study of neurological immune-mediated disorders. Each CDR3 protein gets one entry after TCRdb re-called the 5' RACE reads with MiXCR. The data hold around 51,000 distinct CDR3 sequences, with 12% observed a single time. Documented time point: longitudinal time-point 3. Sequencing was carried out using PBMCs. Every receptor here comes from a male donor with HTLV-1-associated myelopathy (HAM/TSP).

A few counts support this clonotype. The chain uses TRBV12-3 or TRBV12-4 and TRBJ2-7; possibly TRBD1 for D (6 bases). V lost 4 bases and J 1 base, leaving 8 bases between the germline ends. The CDR3 runs to 13 residues. CDR3 amino acids: CASSSDSSYEQYF. As DNA, the CDR3 is TGTGCCAGCAGTTCGGACAGTTCCTACGAGCAGTACTTC.

This clonotype was seen at least ten times. The rearrangement uses TRBV7-2 and TRBJ2-7; D is uncertain. The CDR3 is 14 residues long. Germline V CDR1 and CDR2: SGHTA, FQGNSA. V lost 1 base and J 0 bases, leaving 7 bases between the germline ends. The DNA for the CDR3 is TGTGCCAGCAGCTTAGACACCAGCTCCTACGAGCAGTACTTC. Protein product: CASSLDTSSYEQYF. The entire variable domain, with the rest obtained from reference TRBV7-2 and TRBJ2-7, is as follows: GAGVSQSPSNKVTEKGKDVELRCDPISGHTALYWYRQSLGQGLEFLIYFQGNSAPDKSGLPSDRFSAERTGGSVSTLTIQRTQQEDSAVYLCASSLDTSSYEQYFGPGTRLTVT.

This clonotype was detected many times. The chain employs TRBV3-1 and TRBJ2-1; TRBD1 matches 9 bases. The CDR3 is 15 amino acids. Trimming at V came to 4 bases and at J to 6 bases, leaving 7 bases not matched to a gene. CDR1 and CDR2 (germline): LGHDT, YNNKEL (reference sequence). This CDR3 reads CASSPETGGSNEQFF. The CDR3 coding sequence is TGTGCCAGCAGCCCCGAGACAGGGGGGTCCAATGAGCAGTTCTTC.

The V and J genes are TRBV9 and TRBJ1-1, with D unclear. This CDR3 has 13 amino acids. V gave up 1 base and J gave up 1 base, with 5 bases separating them. Germline V lookup: CDR1 SGDLS, CDR2 YYNGEE. CDR3 bases: TGTGCCAGCAGCGTACAAACGAACACTGAAGCTTTCTTT. This encodes CASSVQTNTEAFF.

The chain links TRBV10-3 to TRBJ1-3; D is perhaps TRBD1 (5 bases). V gave up 6 bases and J gave up 0 bases, with 12 bases separating them. Germline assignment: CDR1 ENHRY and CDR2 SYGVKD. The CDR3 sequence is 15 residues long. The CDR3, as DNA: TGTGCCATCAGGCCGGACACAGTCTCTGGAAACACCATATATTTT. Amino acids: CAIRPDTVSGNTIYF.

This clonotype was observed many times. The rearrangement joins TRBV7-2 to TRBJ2-2; D ambiguous. The germline gives CDR1 SGHTA, CDR2 FQGNSA. The CDR3 runs 13 residues. Trimming removed 11 bases at V and 3 bases at J, with 13 bases between. DNA for the CDR3: TGTGCCTCTACACGATCCGACACCGGGGAGCTGTTTTTT. Its translation is CASTRSDTGELFF.

This clonotype was seen repeatedly, ten times or more. CDR3 nucleotides: TGCAGTGCTGTTGCCACCCGTGGGGTATGGGGCTACACCTTC. Protein: CSAVATRGVWGYTF. V usage is TRBV20-1 and J usage is TRBJ1-2; D not certain. In germline, CDR1 is DFQATT, CDR2 SNEGSKA (reference sequence). V shed 5 bases and J shed 8 bases, with 21 bases lying between them. There are 14 residues in the CDR3.

This clonotype was recorded many times. V is TRBV7-8 and J is TRBJ2-7; no reliable D call. The germline V and J ends were trimmed by 5 bases and 7 bases, with 15 bases remaining between them. Germline assignment: CDR1 SGHVS and CDR2 FQNEAQ. The CDR3 has 13 residues. CDR3 sequence (DNA): TGTGCCAGCAGCCCTGTCCTCCTGGGGGAGCAGTACTTC. Amino acids: CASSPVLLGEQYF.

There are many counts of this clonotype. The rearrangement uses TRBV7-9 and TRBJ1-4, with 7 positions matching TRBD1. After removal of 0 bases from V and 8 bases from J, the junction contained 6 bases not matched to a gene. The CDR3 runs to 15 residues. The germline V gene has CDR1 SEHNR and CDR2 FQNEAQ (reference sequence). The CDR3 sequence: CASSLALTGKEKLFF. The CDR3 DNA sequence: TGTGCCAGCAGCTTAGCATTGACAGGGAAAGAAAAACTGTTTTTT.

This clonotype was counted at least ten times. The chain employs TRBV28 and TRBJ1-1, with D hard to call. Germline values: CDR1 MDHEN, CDR2 SYDVKM. V lost 4 bases, J lost 0 bases, and 18 bases lay in between. The CDR3 loop spans 17 amino acids. The CDR3 nucleotides read TGTGCCAGCAGTTCAGAGTTCTCTGGAGCGGTGAACACTGAAGCTTTCTTT. Its protein is CASSSEFSGAVNTEAFF.

Many counts were recorded for this clonotype. The chain employs TRBV12-3 or TRBV12-4 and TRBJ1-5; a weak D match, TRBD1 (5 bases). The CDR3 has 15 amino acids. The V end lost 2 bases, the J end lost 4 bases, and 12 bases lay between the germline ends. The CDR3 spells CASSLWAGENQPQHF. DNA for the CDR3: TGTGCCAGCAGTTTATGGGCGGGGGAGAATCAGCCCCAGCATTTT.

This clonotype was picked up many times. The CDR3 DNA reads as TGCAGTGCTAGCTGGAACTACGAGCAGTACTTC. Amino acid sequence: CSASWNYEQYF. The chain couples TRBV20-1 to TRBJ2-7, with unresolved D. V lost 3 bases, J lost 3 bases, and 6 bases lay in between. The CDR3 covers 11 residues. The germline V gene encodes CDR1 DFQATT and CDR2 SNEGSKA (reference sequence).

This clonotype occurred many times. The chain joins TRBV15 to TRBJ1-4, with no clear D. The CDR3 is made up of 15 amino acids. CDR1 and CDR2 (germline): LNHNV, YYDKDF (reference sequence). V gave up 3 bases and J gave up 7 bases, with 15 bases separating them. The CDR3 loop reads CATSRKGGWLEKLFF. The DNA of the CDR3 is TGTGCCACCAGCAGGAAAGGCGGGTGGCTTGAAAAACTGTTTTTT.

This clonotype was seen repeatedly, ten times or more. The V call is TRBV6-6, the J call TRBJ1-4, with 9 bases that match TRBD1. The germline V gene has CDR1 MNHNY and CDR2 SVGAGI (reference sequence). The CDR3 totals 17 residues. Germline trimming cut 0 bases from V and 8 bases from J; bases unmatched to any gene: 10. CDR3 protein: CASSYSGDRALEEKLFF. Written as DNA, the CDR3 is TGTGCCAGCAGTTACTCGGGGGACAGGGCTCTTGAGGAAAAACTGTTTTTT.

This clonotype was observed once. A much bigger clone sits one base away, suggesting this may be a read error. This sequence joins TRBV20-1 and TRBJ1-1; D is possibly TRBD1 (6 bases). The germline gives CDR1 DFQATT, CDR2 SNEGSKA (reference sequence). This CDR3 contains 14 residues. Trimming cost V 1 base and J 1 base, with 10 bases left between them. In nucleotides, the CDR3 is TGCAGTGCTAGAGCCGGGGGGGCGAACACTGAAGCTTTCTTT. This codes for CSARAGGANTEAFF.

This clonotype was observed at least ten times. The chain links TRBV7-2 to TRBJ2-3, with TRBD1 identical over 10 bases. V shed 0 bases and J 7 bases; nucleotides not matched to a gene: 4. Germline CDR1 is SGHTA and CDR2 is FQGNSA. The CDR3 contains 15 residues. Here the CDR3 reads CASSLAKDRGNTQYF. The CDR3 DNA reads as TGTGCCAGCAGCTTAGCGAAGGACAGGGGGAATACGCAGTATTTT.

This clonotype was detected ten times or more. The chain combines TRBV12-3 or TRBV12-4 with TRBJ1-6, with unresolved D. V was clipped by 2 bases and J by 15 bases, with 11 bases between them. The CDR3 is 12 amino acids. CDR3 sequence: CASSLQASGLHF. The DNA for the CDR3 is TGTGCCAGCAGTTTACAGGCCTCGGGCCTCCACTTT.

At least ten counts were recorded for this clonotype. V usage is TRBV5-1 and J usage is TRBJ1-2; the D gene is possibly TRBD1 (6 bases). Germline CDR1 SGHRS, CDR2 YFSETQ. The length of the CDR3 is 15 residues. Trimming shortened V by 4 bases and J by 13 bases, and 26 bases separated the two germline ends. CDR3 DNA sequence: TGCGCCAGCAGCGAAGGCGGGGGCATCGGGAAGCGGACCACCTTC. This gives the protein CASSEGGGIGKRTTF. The whole variable domain, remainder taken from reference TRBV5-1 and TRBJ1-2, is KAGVTQTPRYLIKTRGQQVTLSCSPISGHRSVSWYQQTPGQGLQFLFEYFSETQRNKGNFPGRFSGRQFSNSRSEMNVSTLELGDSALYLCASSEGGGIGKRTTFGSGTRLTVV.

This clonotype occurred many times. The CDR3 nucleotides read TGCGCCAGCAGCTTGGGCCAGGCCAAGAACACTGAAGCTTTCTTT. Translating it yields CASSLGQAKNTEAFF. This chain links TRBV5-1 with TRBJ1-1, with no clear D. Deletions cut 0 bases from V and 1 base from J, with 10 bases between. CDR1 and CDR2 from the germline V gene are SGHRS and YFSETQ. This CDR3 comprises 15 residues. The variable domain in full, with the rest retrieved from reference TRBV5-1 and TRBJ1-1, is KAGVTQTPRYLIKTRGQQVTLSCSPISGHRSVSWYQQTPGQGLQFLFEYFSETQRNKGNFPGRFSGRQFSNSRSEMNVSTLELGDSALYLCASSLGQAKNTEAFFGQGTRLTVV.

The table lists this clonotype with many counts. This rearrangement joins TRBV5-1 to TRBJ2-7; a possible D gene is TRBD1 (6 bases). The V and J ends lost 0 bases and 0 bases respectively, with 10 bases between them. Germline-derived CDR1 and CDR2 are SGHRS and YFSETQ. The CDR3 covers 15 residues. The CDR3 loop reads CASSLGGPSSYEQYF. The CDR3 DNA sequence: TGCGCCAGCAGCTTGGGGGGGCCGAGCTCCTACGAGCAGTACTTC.

The sample holds many counts of this clonotype. The chain carries TRBV20-1 and TRBJ2-1; 12 bases fit TRBD2. With 1 base clipped from V and 10 bases from J, the junction kept 14 bases outside the gene matches. Germline CDR1 reads DFQATT; CDR2 reads SNEGSKA (reference sequence). This CDR3 is 17 amino acids long. As DNA, the CDR3 is TGCAGTGCTAGAGCGGGGCCTAGCGGGGGGGCGTTTGGCGAGCAGTTCTTC. Encoded protein: CSARAGPSGGAFGEQFF.

The V and J genes are TRBV18 and TRBJ2-7; 9 nucleotides align to TRBD1. This CDR3 is built from 15 residues. Germline V lookup: CDR1 KGHSH, CDR2 LQKENI. V gave up 0 bases and J gave up 0 bases; unmatched junction bases: 0. CDR3 in DNA: TGTGCCAGCTCACCACCGGGACAGGGCTCCTACGAGCAGTACTTC. Protein sequence: CASSPPGQGSYEQYF.

This clonotype came up many times. This chain uses TRBV12-3 or TRBV12-4 with TRBJ2-5; D is unresolved. The CDR3 totals 14 residues. V was shortened by 1 base and J by 0 bases, with 6 bases between the two germline ends. CDR3 DNA sequence: TGTGCCAGCAGTTTAGGGGCGGACCAAGAGACCCAGTACTTC. Its translation is CASSLGADQETQYF.

This clonotype was observed many times. The chain has TRBV5-5 and TRBJ1-3; D perhaps matches TRBD1 (5 bases). This CDR3 comprises 15 residues. The V gene's germline CDR1 is SGHKS and CDR2 YYEKEE (reference sequence). Trimming shortened V by 2 bases and J by 4 bases, and 13 bases separated the two germline ends. The CDR3, as DNA: TGTGCCAGCAGCTTCCGGGACGGCAGAGGAAACACCATATATTTT. Amino acid sequence: CASSFRDGRGNTIYF. The entire variable domain, with the rest obtained from reference TRBV5-5 and TRBJ1-3, is as follows: DAGVTQSPTHLIKTRGQQVTLRCSPISGHKSVSWYQQVLGQGPQFIFQYYEKEERGRGNFPDRFSARQFPNYSSELNVNALLLGDSALYLCASSFRDGRGNTIYFGEGSWLTVV.